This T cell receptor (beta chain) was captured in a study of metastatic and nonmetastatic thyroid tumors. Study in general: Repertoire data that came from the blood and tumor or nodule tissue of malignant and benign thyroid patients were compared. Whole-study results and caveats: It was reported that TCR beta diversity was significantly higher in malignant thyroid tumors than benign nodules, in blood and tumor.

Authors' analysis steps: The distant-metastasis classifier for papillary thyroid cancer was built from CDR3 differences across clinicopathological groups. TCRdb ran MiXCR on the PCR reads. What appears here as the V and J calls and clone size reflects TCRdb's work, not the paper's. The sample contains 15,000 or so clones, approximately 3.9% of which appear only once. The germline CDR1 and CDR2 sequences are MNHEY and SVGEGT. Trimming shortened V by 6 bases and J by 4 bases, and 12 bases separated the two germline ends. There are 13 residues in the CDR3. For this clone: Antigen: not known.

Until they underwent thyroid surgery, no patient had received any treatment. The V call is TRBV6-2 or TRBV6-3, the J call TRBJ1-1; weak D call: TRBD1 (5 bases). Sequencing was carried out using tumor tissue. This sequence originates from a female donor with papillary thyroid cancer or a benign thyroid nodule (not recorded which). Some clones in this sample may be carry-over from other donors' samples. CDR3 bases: TGTGCCAGCAGGGTTAGTGGGGGCACTGAAGCTTTCTTT. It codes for CASRVSGGTEAFF.